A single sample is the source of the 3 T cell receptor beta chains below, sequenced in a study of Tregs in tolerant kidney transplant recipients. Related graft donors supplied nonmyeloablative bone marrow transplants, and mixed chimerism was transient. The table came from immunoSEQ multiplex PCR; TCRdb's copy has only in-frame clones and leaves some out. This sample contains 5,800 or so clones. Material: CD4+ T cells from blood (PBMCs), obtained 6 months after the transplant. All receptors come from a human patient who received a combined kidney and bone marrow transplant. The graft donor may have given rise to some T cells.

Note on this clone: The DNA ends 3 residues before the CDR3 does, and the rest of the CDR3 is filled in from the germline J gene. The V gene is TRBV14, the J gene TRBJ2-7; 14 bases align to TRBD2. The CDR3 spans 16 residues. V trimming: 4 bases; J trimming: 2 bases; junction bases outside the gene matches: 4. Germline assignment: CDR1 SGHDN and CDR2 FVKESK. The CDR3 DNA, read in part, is TGTGCCAGCAGCCCCGGGACTAGCGGGAGACCCTACGAG. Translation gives CASSPGTSGRPYE. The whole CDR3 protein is CASSPGTSGRPYEQYF.

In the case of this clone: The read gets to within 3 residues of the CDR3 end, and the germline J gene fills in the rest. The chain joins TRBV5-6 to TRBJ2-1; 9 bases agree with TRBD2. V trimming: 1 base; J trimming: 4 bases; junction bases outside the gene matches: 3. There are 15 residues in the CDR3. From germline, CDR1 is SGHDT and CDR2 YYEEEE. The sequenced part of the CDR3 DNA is TGTGCCAGCAGCTTGTCTAGCGGGAAATACAATGAG. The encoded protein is CASSLSSGKYNE. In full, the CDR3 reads CASSLSSGKYNEQFF.

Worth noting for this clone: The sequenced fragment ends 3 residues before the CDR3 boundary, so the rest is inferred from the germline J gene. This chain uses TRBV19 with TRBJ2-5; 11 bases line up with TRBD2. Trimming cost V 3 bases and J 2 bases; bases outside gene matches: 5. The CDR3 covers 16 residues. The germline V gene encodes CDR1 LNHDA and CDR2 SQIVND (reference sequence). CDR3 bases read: TGTGCCAGTAGTATCTCTAGCGGGAGGTCACAAGAGACC. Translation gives CASSISSGRSQET. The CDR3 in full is CASSISSGRSQETQYF.